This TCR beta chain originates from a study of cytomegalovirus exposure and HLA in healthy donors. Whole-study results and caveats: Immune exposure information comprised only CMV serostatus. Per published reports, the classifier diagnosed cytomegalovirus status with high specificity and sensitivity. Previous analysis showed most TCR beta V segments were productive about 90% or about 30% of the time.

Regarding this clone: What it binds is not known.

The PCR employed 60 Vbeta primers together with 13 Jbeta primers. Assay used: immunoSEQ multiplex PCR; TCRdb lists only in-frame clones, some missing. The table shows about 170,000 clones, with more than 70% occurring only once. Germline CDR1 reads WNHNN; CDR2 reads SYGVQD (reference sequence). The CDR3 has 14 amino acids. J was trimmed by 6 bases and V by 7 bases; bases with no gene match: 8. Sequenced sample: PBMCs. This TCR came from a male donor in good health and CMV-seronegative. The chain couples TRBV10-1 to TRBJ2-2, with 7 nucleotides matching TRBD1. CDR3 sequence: CASMGKGASGELFF. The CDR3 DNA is TGCGCCAGCATGGGGAAGGGGGCCTCCGGGGAGCTGTTTTTT.